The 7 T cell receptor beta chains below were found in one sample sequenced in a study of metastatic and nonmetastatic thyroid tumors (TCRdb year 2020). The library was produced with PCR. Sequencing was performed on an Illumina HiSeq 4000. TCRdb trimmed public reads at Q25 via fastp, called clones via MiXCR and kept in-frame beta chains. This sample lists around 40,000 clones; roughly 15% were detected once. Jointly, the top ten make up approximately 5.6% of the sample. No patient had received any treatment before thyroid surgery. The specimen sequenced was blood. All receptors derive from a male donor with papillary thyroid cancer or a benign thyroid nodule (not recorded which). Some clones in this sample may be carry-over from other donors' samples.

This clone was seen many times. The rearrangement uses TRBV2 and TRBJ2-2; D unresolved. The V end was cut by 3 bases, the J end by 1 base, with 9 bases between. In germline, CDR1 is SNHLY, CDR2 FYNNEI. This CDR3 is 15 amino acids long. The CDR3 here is CASSDFQKNTGELFF. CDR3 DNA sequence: TGTGCCAGCAGTGACTTTCAGAAGAACACCGGGGAGCTGTTTTTT.

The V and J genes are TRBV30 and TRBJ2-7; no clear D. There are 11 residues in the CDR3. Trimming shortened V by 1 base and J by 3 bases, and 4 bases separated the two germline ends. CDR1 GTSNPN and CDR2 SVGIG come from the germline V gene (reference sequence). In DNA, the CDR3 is TGTGCCTGGAGTGGCCGCTACGAGCAGTACTTC. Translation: CAWSGRYEQYF.

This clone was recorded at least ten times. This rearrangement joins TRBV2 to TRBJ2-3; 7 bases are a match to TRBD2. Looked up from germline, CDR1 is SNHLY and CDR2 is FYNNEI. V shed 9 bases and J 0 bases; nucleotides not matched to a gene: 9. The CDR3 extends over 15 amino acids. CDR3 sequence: CASKEAGVSTDTQYF. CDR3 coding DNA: TGTGCCAGTAAGGAGGCGGGGGTGAGCACAGATACGCAGTATTTT.

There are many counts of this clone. The chain's CDR3 is CASSSGGGSYEQYF. The CDR3 DNA is TGTGCCAGCAGTAGCGGCGGCGGGAGCTACGAGCAGTACTTC. V usage is TRBV5-4 and J usage is TRBJ2-7; 7 bases are shared with TRBD2. V was pared by 5 bases and J by 3 bases, with 8 bases of the junction left unmatched. The CDR3 covers 14 residues. Looked up from germline, CDR1 is SGHNT and CDR2 is YYREEE (reference sequence). Variable domain in full (rest from reference TRBV5-4 and TRBJ2-7): ETGVTQSPTHLIKTRGQQVTLRCSSQSGHNTVSWYQQALGQGPQFIFQYYREEENGRGNFPPRFSGLQFPNYSSELNVNALELDDSALYLCASSSGGGSYEQYFGPGTRLTVT.

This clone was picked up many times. The chain's CDR3 is CASSSGGDEKLFF. CDR3 DNA sequence: TGTGCCAGCAGCTCAGGGGGGGATGAAAAACTGTTTTTT. V gene TRBV5-4 combines with J gene TRBJ1-4; 7 positions agree with TRBD1. This CDR3 region has 13 residues. V lost 3 bases to trimming and J lost 6 bases; unmatched junction nucleotides: 2. Germline CDR1 is SGHNT and CDR2 is YYREEE (reference sequence). The complete variable domain, with remaining parts taken from reference TRBV5-4 and TRBJ1-4, reads ETGVTQSPTHLIKTRGQQVTLRCSSQSGHNTVSWYQQALGQGPQFIFQYYREEENGRGNFPPRFSGLQFPNYSSELNVNALELDDSALYLCASSSGGDEKLFFGSGTQLSVL.

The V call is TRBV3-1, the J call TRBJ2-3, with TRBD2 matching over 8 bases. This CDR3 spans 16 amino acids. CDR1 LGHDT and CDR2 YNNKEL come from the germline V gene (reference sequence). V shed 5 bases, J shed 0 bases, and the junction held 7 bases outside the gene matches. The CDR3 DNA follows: TGTGCCAGCAGCACCTTAGCGGGATCTAGCACAGATACGCAGTATTTT. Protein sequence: CASSTLAGSSTDTQYF.

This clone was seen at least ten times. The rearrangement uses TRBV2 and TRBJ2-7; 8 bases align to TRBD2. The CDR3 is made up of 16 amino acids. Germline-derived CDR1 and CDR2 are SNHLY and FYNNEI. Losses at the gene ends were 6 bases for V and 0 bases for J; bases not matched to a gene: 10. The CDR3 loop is CASSIAGTYVSYEQYF. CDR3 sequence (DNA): TGTGCCAGCAGCATAGCGGGGACGTACGTCTCCTACGAGCAGTACTTC.